This T cell receptor (beta chain) was identified in a study of T cell repertoires in cytomegalovirus infection. The wider study: Indications came from public TCR beta signatures; they pointed to CMV infection and to a matching HLA type.

This clonotype was found a few times. Its antigen is as yet unknown. From germline, CDR1 is MNHEY and CDR2 SVGAGI. There are 14 residues in the CDR3. Deletions cut 5 bases from V and 6 bases from J, with 13 bases between. Whole-study findings and limits: Dominating the ex vivo response were TCR beta clonotypes that were CMV-specific and HLA-C-restricted. Cumulative public TCR beta family frequency identified CMV carriers with the relevant HLA.

Using its own MiXCR run on the reads, TCRdb lists one record per CDR3 protein. The sample has about 230,000 distinct CDR3 sequences; roughly 22% are singletons. The chain joins TRBV6-5 to TRBJ2-2; no firm D call. The TCR comes from a human donor in good health (CMV status not recorded). Some clones in this sample may be carry-over from other donors' samples. The sequencing input was CD8+ T cells from PBMCs. The CDR3 DNA reads TGTGCCAGCAGTGACCTCTTTCCCCCCGGGGAGCTGTTTTTT. This encodes CASSDLFPPGELFF.